Listed below are T cell receptor beta chains from one sample, sequenced in a study of T cell repertoires in cytomegalovirus infection. Using its own MiXCR run on the reads, TCRdb lists one record per CDR3 protein. This sample has about 360,000 distinct CDR3 sequences, with approximately 18% found just once. The specimen was PBMCs. The receptors originated from a human donor in good health (CMV status not recorded). Some clones in this sample may be carry-over from other donors' samples. Both conserved end residues are part of each CDR3. Fields, in order: CDR3 protein, CDR3 DNA, D gene, J gene, V gene, clone size. The D gene is left open where the match is weak. Only part of the rows carry a size: once, few, many, or a class if the clone is expanded.

CDR3: CSVHNSGGTDTQYF
DNA: TGCAGCGTTCACAATAGCGGGGGGACAGATACGCAGTATTTT
D: TRBD2
J: TRBJ2-3
V: TRBV29-1
size: .

CDR3: CASSLSAWNQPQHF
DNA: TGTGCCAGCAGTTTATCAGCGTGGAATCAGCCCCAGCATTTT
D: .
J: TRBJ1-5
V: TRBV12-3/TRBV12-4
size: .

CDR3: CASSEWTGTRTSTDTQYF
DNA: TGTGCCAGCAGTGAATGGACAGGGACTAGAACCAGCACAGATACGCAGTATTTT
D: .
J: TRBJ2-3
V: TRBV6-1
size: few

CDR3: CASSIGAYTEAFF
DNA: TGTGCCAGTAGTATAGGGGCTTACACTGAAGCTTTCTTT
D: .
J: TRBJ1-1
V: TRBV19
size: .

CDR3: CASSPRGSGANVLTF
DNA: TGTGCCAGCAGCCCTAGGGGGTCCGGGGCCAACGTCCTGACTTTC
D: .
J: TRBJ2-6
V: TRBV11-3
size: .

CDR3: CSADPSGADGEQYF
DNA: TGCAGTGCTGACCCGTCTGGGGCAGACGGAGAGCAGTACTTC
D: .
J: TRBJ2-7
V: TRBV20-1
size: .

CDR3: CASTLKWGAQETQYF
DNA: TGTGCCAGCACCCTGAAGTGGGGAGCCCAAGAGACCCAGTACTTC
D: .
J: TRBJ2-5
V: TRBV7-9
size: .

CDR3: CSVAGTGGTEAFF
DNA: TGCAGCGTCGCCGGGACAGGGGGCACTGAAGCTTTCTTT
D: TRBD1
J: TRBJ1-1
V: TRBV29-1
size: few

CDR3: CASSLSLRGGDYNEQFF
DNA: TGTGCCAGCAGTTTAAGCCTCCGGGGGGGCGATTACAATGAGCAGTTCTTC
D: TRBD2
J: TRBJ2-1
V: TRBV12-3/TRBV12-4
size: few

CDR3: CASSPPGQGGEKLFF
DNA: TGTGCCAGCTCACCACCGGGGCAGGGTGGAGAAAAACTGTTTTTT
D: .
J: TRBJ1-4
V: TRBV18
size: .

CDR3: CASSLALTGRYTF
DNA: TGTGCCAGCAGTTTAGCTCTAACAGGACGCTACACCTTC
D: .
J: TRBJ1-2
V: TRBV12-3/TRBV12-4
size: .

CDR3: CASRRGQGLGSEAFF
DNA: TGTGCCAGCAGGAGGGGACAGGGGCTAGGCAGTGAAGCTTTCTTT
D: TRBD1
J: TRBJ1-1
V: TRBV27
size: .

CDR3: CASRRLAGRWFF
DNA: TGTGCCAGCAGGCGACTAGCGGGTCGTTGGTTCTTC
D: TRBD2
J: TRBJ2-1
V: TRBV11-2
size: .

CDR3: CASPRWGGPYNEQFF
DNA: TGTGCCAGCCCGAGGTGGGGGGGGCCCTACAATGAGCAGTTCTTC
D: .
J: TRBJ2-1
V: TRBV6-4
size: .

CDR3: CSALHEAGGDNEQFF
DNA: TGCAGTGCCCTACATGAAGCCGGGGGCGACAATGAGCAGTTCTTC
D: .
J: TRBJ2-1
V: TRBV20-1
size: few

CDR3: CASSWGLGDYYNEQFF
DNA: TGTGCCAGCAGCTGGGGGCTGGGGGACTACTACAATGAGCAGTTCTTC
D: .
J: TRBJ2-1
V: TRBV7-4
size: .

CDR3: CASSTLLGNHGYTF
DNA: TGTGCCAGTAGTACCCTCCTGGGCAACCATGGCTACACCTTC
D: .
J: TRBJ1-2
V: TRBV19
size: .

CDR3: CASASGNHNEQFF
DNA: TGTGCCAGCGCTAGCGGGAACCACAATGAGCAGTTCTTC
D: TRBD2
J: TRBJ2-1
V: TRBV7-8
size: many

CDR3: CASGGGAEAFF
DNA: TGTGCCAGCGGAGGGGGAGCTGAAGCTTTCTTT
D: .
J: TRBJ1-1
V: TRBV12-3/TRBV12-4
size: few

CDR3: CASSQQLGTGGWDEQFF
DNA: TGCGCCAGCAGCCAACAACTCGGGACAGGGGGCTGGGATGAGCAGTTCTTC
D: TRBD1
J: TRBJ2-1
V: TRBV4-1
size: few

CDR3: CATSGRAGETQYF
DNA: TGCGCCACCTCTGGCAGGGCCGGGGAGACCCAGTACTTC
D: .
J: TRBJ2-5
V: TRBV5-1
size: .

CDR3: CASSLVIAANYGYTF
DNA: TGTGCCAGCAGCTTAGTTATCGCAGCTAACTATGGCTACACCTTC
D: .
J: TRBJ1-2
V: TRBV7-2
size: many

CDR3: CASTLAGGRDEQFF
DNA: TGTGCCAGCACACTAGCGGGAGGCCGCGATGAGCAGTTCTTC
D: TRBD2
J: TRBJ2-1
V: TRBV12-3/TRBV12-4
size: many

CDR3: CASSLARTGQETQYF
DNA: TGTGCCAGCAGTCTAGCCCGGACAGGGCAAGAGACCCAGTACTTC
D: TRBD1
J: TRBJ2-5
V: TRBV12-3/TRBV12-4
size: many

CDR3: CSAGEGAGANVLTF
DNA: TGCAGCGCTGGAGAGGGGGCTGGGGCCAACGTCCTGACTTTC
D: .
J: TRBJ2-6
V: TRBV29-1
size: .

CDR3: CASSQDSGGNNYGYTF
DNA: TGCGCCAGCAGCCAAGACTCAGGGGGAAATAACTATGGCTACACCTTC
D: TRBD1
J: TRBJ1-2
V: TRBV4-3
size: few

CDR3: CASSRDSLSYEQYF
DNA: TGTGCCAGCAGTCGAGATTCTCTCTCCTACGAGCAGTACTTC
D: .
J: TRBJ2-7
V: TRBV5-4
size: few

CDR3: CASSSGTGNTNEKLFF
DNA: TGTGCCAGCAGCTCCGGGACAGGGAATACTAATGAAAAACTGTTTTTT
D: TRBD1
J: TRBJ1-4
V: TRBV7-9
size: many

CDR3: CASSRDHQETQYF
DNA: TGTGCCAGTAGCCGGGACCACCAAGAGACCCAGTACTTC
D: .
J: TRBJ2-5
V: TRBV19
size: .

CDR3: CASGVGNEQFF
DNA: TGTGCTAGTGGAGTAGGCAATGAGCAGTTCTTC
D: .
J: TRBJ2-1
V: TRBV12-5
size: many

CDR3: CASSSSGDDTQYF
DNA: TGTGCCAGCAGCTCTAGCGGGGATGATACGCAGTATTTT
D: TRBD2
J: TRBJ2-3
V: TRBV7-2
size: many

CDR3: CSGLPEVDNEQFF
DNA: TGCAGTGGGCTCCCCGAGGTCGACAATGAGCAGTTCTTC
D: .
J: TRBJ2-1
V: TRBV20-1
size: .

CDR3: CASSPKMVPEKLFF
DNA: TGTGCCAGCAGCCCAAAGATGGTCCCGGAAAAACTGTTTTTT
D: .
J: TRBJ1-4
V: TRBV14
size: .

CDR3: CASSLAGATNTEAFF
DNA: TGTGCCAGCAGTTTGGCGGGGGCTACGAACACTGAAGCTTTCTTT
D: .
J: TRBJ1-1
V: TRBV12-3/TRBV12-4
size: .

CDR3: CASSNRGLTTSYNEQFF
DNA: TGTGCCAGCTCAAACAGGGGCCTAACAACCTCCTACAATGAGCAGTTCTTC
D: TRBD1
J: TRBJ2-1
V: TRBV18
size: .

CDR3: CASSLRSDYEQYF
DNA: TGTGCCAGCAGCTTGCGAAGCGACTACGAGCAGTACTTC
D: .
J: TRBJ2-7
V: TRBV5-4
size: few

CDR3: CASSTDRYFTEAFF
DNA: TGTGCCAGCAGCACAGACAGGTACTTCACTGAAGCTTTCTTT
D: .
J: TRBJ1-1
V: TRBV7-2
size: many

CDR3: CCSSQGAVGGNEQFF
DNA: TGTTGCAGCAGCCAAGGAGCAGTGGGCGGGAATGAGCAGTTCTTC
D: .
J: TRBJ2-1
V: TRBV3-1
size: .

CDR3: CASSVVPSGQGTEAFF
DNA: TGTGCCAGCAGCGTAGTCCCCTCGGGACAGGGGACCGAAGCTTTCTTT
D: TRBD1
J: TRBJ1-1
V: TRBV9
size: few

CDR3: CASSGQVNTEAFF
DNA: TGTGCCAGCAGTGGACAGGTGAACACTGAAGCTTTCTTT
D: TRBD1
J: TRBJ1-1
V: TRBV6-2/TRBV6-3
size: many

CDR3: CASRPFPNDIWGNQPQHF
DNA: TGTGCCAGCAGGCCTTTCCCAAACGACATATGGGGCAATCAGCCCCAGCATTTT
D: .
J: TRBJ1-5
V: TRBV28
size: .

CDR3: CASSAGTPGGEQFF
DNA: TGTGCCAGCAGCGCCGGGACGCCGGGAGGTGAGCAGTTCTTC
D: TRBD2
J: TRBJ2-1
V: TRBV7-6
size: .

CDR3: CASSSEAWRDNNEQFF
DNA: TGTGCCAGCAGCTCCGAAGCATGGCGGGACAACAATGAGCAGTTCTTC
D: .
J: TRBJ2-1
V: TRBV5-4
size: .

CDR3: CASSGGNNEQFF
DNA: TGTGCCAGCAGCGGAGGGAACAATGAGCAGTTCTTC
D: .
J: TRBJ2-1
V: TRBV6-6
size: .

CDR3: CASSLAYRGDGYTF
DNA: TGTGCCAGCAGTTTGGCATACAGGGGAGATGGCTACACCTTC
D: TRBD1
J: TRBJ1-2
V: TRBV12-3/TRBV12-4
size: many

CDR3: CASRQGGSQPQHF
DNA: TGTGCCAGCAGACAGGGGGGAAGTCAGCCCCAGCATTTT
D: TRBD1
J: TRBJ1-5
V: TRBV6-1
size: .

CDR3: CASSRDGGATYNEQFF
DNA: TGTGCCAGCAGTCGAGACGGGGGGGCAACCTACAATGAGCAGTTCTTC
D: TRBD2
J: TRBJ2-1
V: TRBV11-2
size: .

CDR3: CSARDSEGGGGYTF
DNA: TGCAGTGCTAGAGATTCCGAGGGAGGGGGAGGCTACACCTTC
D: .
J: TRBJ1-2
V: TRBV20-1
size: few

CDR3: CASSPGGGGRHEQYF
DNA: TGTGCCAGCAGCCCCGGGGGAGGTGGGAGACACGAGCAGTACTTC
D: .
J: TRBJ2-7
V: TRBV7-2
size: many

CDR3: CASSLVCNQPQHF
DNA: TGTGCCAGCAGCTTAGTGTGTAATCAGCCCCAGCATTTT
D: .
J: TRBJ1-5
V: TRBV11-3
size: few

CDR3: CASSSPPIGLRAIQNEQFF
DNA: TGTGCCAGCAGTTCCCCCCCAATCGGGCTAAGGGCGATACAGAATGAGCAGTTCTTC
D: .
J: TRBJ2-1
V: TRBV12-3/TRBV12-4
size: .

CDR3: CASSLASTASYEQYF
DNA: TGTGCCAGCAGCTTAGCAAGTACGGCCTCCTACGAGCAGTACTTC
D: .
J: TRBJ2-7
V: TRBV7-2
size: many

CDR3: CASSGTANTEAFF
DNA: TGTGCCAGCAGCGGCACAGCGAACACTGAAGCTTTCTTT
D: .
J: TRBJ1-1
V: TRBV18
size: many

CDR3: CASSMRPGSIAKNIQYF
DNA: TGTGCCAGTAGTATGCGACCAGGGAGTATAGCCAAAAACATTCAGTACTTC
D: .
J: TRBJ2-4
V: TRBV19
size: many

CDR3: CASTTTGAYNEQFF
DNA: TGTGCCAGCACCACTACCGGGGCTTACAATGAGCAGTTCTTC
D: .
J: TRBJ2-1
V: TRBV2
size: few

CDR3: CSARATSGSNEQFF
DNA: TGCAGTGCTAGAGCTACTAGCGGGAGCAATGAGCAGTTCTTC
D: TRBD2
J: TRBJ2-1
V: TRBV20-1
size: .

CDR3: CSARPGTSPGETQYF
DNA: TGCAGTGCTAGACCCGGGACGAGCCCTGGAGAGACCCAGTACTTC
D: .
J: TRBJ2-5
V: TRBV20-1
size: few

CDR3: CSARDGGRMVVREQYF
DNA: TGCAGTGCTAGAGACGGGGGACGGATGGTCGTGCGCGAGCAGTACTTC
D: .
J: TRBJ2-7
V: TRBV20-1
size: .